This is a list of T cell receptor beta chains from one sample in a study of shared clonotypes between healthy human individuals. Sequenced by immunoSEQ multiplex PCR; TCRdb stores in-frame clones only, minus some. The data hold approximately 500,000 clones, with about 96% observed a single time. The source material was naive CD4+ T cells sorted from blood. The receptors originated from a woman aged 25 to 39 in good health. Each CDR3 is given with its conserved first and last residue. A D gene is named only where the DNA matches it firmly. For some rows the clone size is stated as once, few or many, or as a class when expanded; others skip it.

length | D | J | size | V | CDR3 | DNA
15 | NA | TRBJ1-4 | NA | TRBV5-1 | CASSLAATTNEKLFF | TGCGCCAGCAGCTTGGCGGCAACAACTAATGAAAAACTGTTTTTT
16 | NA | TRBJ1-5 | NA | TRBV6-5 | CASSYSFRSSNQPQHF | TGTGCCAGCAGTTACTCTTTCCGTTCGAGCAATCAGCCCCAGCATTTT
15 | NA | TRBJ1-5 | few | TRBV28 | CASSFLRRSNQPQHF | TGTGCCAGCAGTTTTCTGCGGCGGAGCAATCAGCCCCAGCATTTT
14 | TRBD1 | TRBJ1-2 | NA | TRBV28 | CASLGDRDDYGYTF | TGTGCCAGTCTAGGGGACAGGGATGACTATGGCTACACCTTC
11 | NA | TRBJ1-1 | NA | TRBV6-5 | CASSSRDEAFF | TGTGCCAGCAGTTCCCGGGATGAAGCTTTCTTT
14 | TRBD1 | TRBJ1-5 | NA | TRBV5-1 | CASSPGTGDQPQHF | TGCGCCAGCAGCCCGGGGACAGGGGATCAGCCCCAGCATTTT
14 | NA | TRBJ2-7 | NA | TRBV28 | CASSLYRGPYEQYF | TGTGCCAGCAGTTTATACCGGGGGCCCTACGAGCAGTACTTC
13 | NA | TRBJ2-7 | NA | TRBV5-4 | CASSWDLGLEQYF | TGTGCCAGCAGCTGGGACCTAGGGCTCGAGCAGTACTTC
12 | NA | TRBJ2-1 | NA | TRBV18 | CASSPVVDEQFF | TGTGCCAGCTCACCGGTTGTGGATGAGCAGTTCTTC
13 | TRBD1 | TRBJ1-3 | few | TRBV6-5 | CASTDRAGNTIYF | TGTGCCAGCACGGACAGGGCAGGAAACACCATATATTTT
18 | TRBD2 | TRBJ2-1 | once | TRBV5-1 | CASSFRQMGLAGVNEQFF | TGCGCCAGCAGCTTCCGACAAATGGGACTAGCGGGAGTCAATGAGCAGTTCTTC
12 | NA | TRBJ2-7 | NA | TRBV7-1 | CASSLDPGEQYF | TGTGCCAGCAGCTTAGACCCGGGAGAGCAGTACTTC
14 | NA | TRBJ2-7 | NA | TRBV6-1 | CASHPQPGLYEQYF | TGTGCCAGCCACCCCCAACCAGGCCTCTACGAGCAGTACTTC
15 | NA | TRBJ2-5 | once | TRBV29-1 | CSGGGQLTGQETQYF | TGCAGCGGGGGGGGACAACTAACGGGTCAAGAGACCCAGTACTTC
14 | NA | TRBJ2-5 | NA | TRBV7-9 | CASSFPGLRETQYF | TGTGCCAGCAGCTTCCCGGGCCTCAGGGAGACCCAGTACTTC
14 | NA | TRBJ1-2 | NA | TRBV5-1 | CASSLDGKDYGYTF | TGCGCCAGCAGCTTGGACGGGAAAGACTATGGCTACACCTTC
15 | TRBD1 | TRBJ2-5 | NA | TRBV28 | CASSLTGVGQETQYF | TGTGCCAGCAGTTTAACAGGGGTCGGTCAAGAGACCCAGTACTTC
13 | NA | TRBJ1-1 | NA | TRBV14 | CASSLSVGTEAFF | TGTGCCAGCAGCCTATCCGTTGGCACTGAAGCTTTCTTT
14 | NA | TRBJ2-3 | NA | TRBV6-4 | CASSAGQGADTQYF | TGTGCCAGCAGTGCCGGGCAGGGCGCAGATACGCAGTATTTT
12 | NA | TRBJ1-4 | NA | TRBV4-1 | CASSQIGEKLFF | TGCGCCAGCAGCCAGATAGGTGAAAAACTGTTTTTT
15 | NA | TRBJ2-1 | NA | TRBV6-1 | CASTEGAVSYNEQFF | TGTGCCAGCACCGAAGGGGCGGTCTCCTACAATGAGCAGTTCTTC
16 | TRBD1 | TRBJ1-2 | NA | TRBV5-8 | CASSLRGTGGFYGYTF | TGTGCCAGCAGCTTGCGCGGGACAGGGGGTTTCTATGGCTACACCTTC
11 | NA | TRBJ2-1 | NA | TRBV20-1 | CSARDQDEQFF | TGCAGTGCTCGGGACCAAGATGAGCAGTTCTTC
18 | TRBD2 | TRBJ2-3 | NA | TRBV7-8 | CASSLSLRTSGRVYTQYF | TGTGCCAGCAGCTTAAGTCTCAGGACTAGCGGGAGGGTATATACGCAGTATTTT
17 | NA | TRBJ1-1 | NA | TRBV27 | CASSPRQPIPRVTEAFF | TGTGCCAGCAGTCCGCGACAGCCGATTCCCCGAGTCACTGAAGCTTTCTTT
12 | NA | TRBJ2-3 | NA | TRBV28 | CASSLMGDTQYF | TGTGCCAGCAGTTTGATGGGAGATACGCAGTATTTT
14 | NA | TRBJ2-3 | NA | TRBV5-8 | CASSLDSSTDTQYF | TGTGCCAGCAGCTTGGATTCCAGCACAGATACGCAGTATTTT
13 | NA | TRBJ2-7 | NA | TRBV11-2 | CASSSPQTYEQYF | TGTGCCAGCAGCTCTCCGCAGACCTACGAGCAGTACTTC
15 | NA | TRBJ1-1 | NA | TRBV11-2 | CASSPVLLMNTEAFF | TGTGCCAGCAGCCCGGTTCTTCTAATGAACACTGAAGCTTTCTTT
13 | NA | TRBJ1-1 | NA | TRBV18 | CASSETGNTEAFF | TGTGCCAGCTCAGAGACAGGGAACACTGAAGCTTTCTTT
16 | NA | TRBJ1-5 | NA | TRBV18 | CASSAQRQNPNQPQHF | TGTGCCAGCTCAGCCCAAAGACAGAACCCAAATCAGCCCCAGCATTTT
16 | NA | TRBJ2-7 | NA | TRBV4-1 | CASSQDSGGSSYEQYF | TGCGCCAGCAGCCAAGATAGCGGCGGTAGCTCCTACGAGCAGTACTTC
13 | NA | TRBJ2-5 | NA | TRBV11-2 | CASSLGTQETQYF | TGTGCCAGCAGCTTGGGAACACAAGAGACCCAGTACTTC
14 | NA | TRBJ1-1 | NA | TRBV28 | CASSLPDPNTEAFF | TGTGCCAGCAGTTTACCAGACCCGAACACTGAAGCTTTCTTT
18 | NA | TRBJ2-7 | NA | TRBV12-1 | CASSLRLAGPEEAYEQYF | TGTGCCAGCAGCCTAAGACTAGCGGGCCCCGAAGAGGCCTACGAGCAGTACTTC
20 | TRBD2 | TRBJ2-5 | NA | TRBV23-1 | CASSQKGTGPGLAVQETQYF | TGCGCCAGCAGTCAAAAAGGGACAGGGCCGGGACTAGCGGTACAAGAGACCCAGTACTTC
14 | NA | TRBJ1-1 | NA | TRBV18 | CASSLSRGRTEAFF | TGTGCCAGCTCCCTCAGCCGGGGGAGGACTGAAGCTTTCTTT
14 | NA | TRBJ2-4 | NA | TRBV4-2 | CASSQQTEGNIQYF | TGTGCCAGCAGCCAACAGACGGAAGGTAACATTCAGTACTTC
19 | TRBD2 | TRBJ2-3 | NA | TRBV5-1 | CASSLAITAGAPGGDTQYF | TGCGCCAGCAGCTTGGCCATCACGGCGGGAGCCCCGGGGGGGGATACGCAGTATTTT
20 | TRBD2 | TRBJ2-7 | NA | TRBV30 | CAWREGVSGRSLYLRYEQYF | TGTGCCTGGAGAGAGGGGGTAAGCGGGAGATCTTTATATTTGCGCTACGAGCAGTACTTC
17 | NA | TRBJ2-7 | NA | TRBV23-1 | CASSRLSPDRGGHEQYF | TGCGCCAGCAGTCGACTCAGCCCCGATCGGGGCGGCCACGAGCAGTACTTC
14 | NA | TRBJ2-1 | NA | TRBV19 | CASSIGDRYNEQFF | TGTGCCAGTAGTATAGGGGACCGATACAATGAGCAGTTCTTC